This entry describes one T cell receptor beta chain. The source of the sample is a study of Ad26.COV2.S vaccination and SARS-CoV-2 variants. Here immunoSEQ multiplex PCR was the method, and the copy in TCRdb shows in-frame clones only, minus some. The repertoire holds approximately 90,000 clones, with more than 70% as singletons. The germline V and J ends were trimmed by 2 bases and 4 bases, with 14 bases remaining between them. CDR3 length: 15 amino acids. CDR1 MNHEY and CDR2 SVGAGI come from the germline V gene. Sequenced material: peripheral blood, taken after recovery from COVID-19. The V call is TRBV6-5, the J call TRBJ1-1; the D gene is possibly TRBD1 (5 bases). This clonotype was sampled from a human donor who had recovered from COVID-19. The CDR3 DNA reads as TGTGCCAGCAGTTACCCGGCGGGGGGGAGCACTGAAGCTTTCTTT. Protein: CASSYPAGGSTEAFF.